The 20 T cell receptor beta chains in this list originate from one sample, sequenced in a study of T cell responses to AZD1222 COVID-19 vaccine. Sequencing was performed with immunoSEQ multiplex PCR; in TCRdb, only in-frame clones are kept and a portion is missing. Of under 80,000 clones detected, 79% appear once; the ten largest clones hold approximately 23%. The material was peripheral blood, obtained on day 0 of MenACWY control vaccination. The receptors were sampled from an adult in good health.

This clone was detected only a few times. The chain uses TRBV5-1 and TRBJ1-1; D is possibly TRBD1 (6 bases). This CDR3 contains 15 residues. In germline, CDR1 is SGHRS, CDR2 YFSETQ. Between the trimmed V and J ends, which lost 0 bases and 1 base, there was a span of 10 bases. The CDR3 region is CASSLVGGSNTEAFF. CDR3 coding DNA: TGCGCCAGCAGCTTGGTAGGGGGGTCGAACACTGAAGCTTTCTTT.

There are a few counts of this clone. The V and J genes are TRBV21-1 and TRBJ2-2; the table's TRBD2 call for D was not verified on the DNA. TRBV21-1 has pseudogene status. There are 17 residues in the CDR3. CDR3 loop: CASSKTRGRGYTGELFF. The CDR3, as DNA: TGTGCCAGCAGCAAAACACGAGGGAGAGGGTACACCGGGGAGCTGTTTTTT.

Only a few counts were recorded for this clone. The J gene is TRBJ1-5, the V gene TRBV19; D is perhaps TRBD1 (5 bases). Trimming took off 7 bases at V and 0 bases at J, with 10 bases between the two ends. Looked up from germline, CDR1 is LNHDA and CDR2 is SQIVND (reference sequence). The CDR3 contains 14 residues. CDR3 in amino acids: CASTGTDSNQPQHF. The CDR3 region has the DNA TGTGCCAGTACCGGGACGGATAGCAATCAGCCCCAGCATTTT.

This chain connects TRBV28 to TRBJ1-2; 7 bases are shared with TRBD1. This CDR3 is 13 amino acids long. Germline CDR1 MDHEN, CDR2 SYDVKM. V shed 10 bases and J 6 bases; nucleotides not matched to a gene: 11. The CDR3 nucleotides read TGTGCCACCCCTAGTATCGACAGGGATGGCTACACCTTC. Protein product: CATPSIDRDGYTF.

The chain links TRBV5-5 to TRBJ1-2; TRBD1 might be the D (6 bases). Germline V CDR1 and CDR2: SGHKS, YYEKEE (reference sequence). Between the trimmed V and J ends, which lost 0 bases and 3 bases, there was a span of 15 bases. The CDR3 loop spans 16 amino acids. The CDR3 reads CASSLAPGAEDYGYTF. In nucleotides, the CDR3 is TGTGCCAGCAGCTTGGCTCCGGGGGCAGAAGACTATGGCTACACCTTC.

The chain has TRBV7-3 and TRBJ2-2; 8 positions agree with TRBD2. Germline assignment: CDR1 SGHTA and CDR2 FQGTGA. J was trimmed by 7 bases and V by 2 bases; bases with no gene match: 9. This CDR3 is 16 amino acids long. The CDR3 DNA sequence: TGTGCCAGCAGCTTACACGGGAGGGACATGGGCGGGGAGCTGTTTTTT. Translation: CASSLHGRDMGGELFF.

This clone was observed a few times. The rearrangement uses TRBV7-9 and TRBJ1-2; D possibly corresponds to TRBD1 (5 bases). The CDR3 loop spans 14 amino acids. Germline CDR1 and CDR2: SEHNR and FQNEAQ (reference sequence). The V and J ends lost 5 bases and 3 bases respectively, with 13 bases between them. The CDR3 here is CASSPAGGDYGYTF. CDR3 DNA sequence: TGTGCCAGCAGCCCGGCGGGGGGGGACTATGGCTACACCTTC.

V gene TRBV28 combines with J gene TRBJ1-6; TRBD1 is a possible D gene (5 bases). V was clipped by 4 bases and J by 7 bases, with 11 bases between them. This CDR3 has 14 residues. The germline V gene encodes CDR1 MDHEN and CDR2 SYDVKM. The CDR3 DNA reads as TGTGCCAGCAGTTATCCCCGGGGGAATTCACCCCTCCACTTT. It translates to CASSYPRGNSPLHF.

V is TRBV29-1 and J is TRBJ1-4; weak D call: TRBD1 (6 bases). CDR1 SQVTM and CDR2 ANQGSEA come from the germline V gene. V was cut by 3 bases and J by 8 bases, with 13 bases left in between. The CDR3 totals 13 residues. CDR3 sequence (DNA): TGCAGCGTTGAGACAGGCTGGGAGGAAAAACTGTTTTTT. It translates to CSVETGWEEKLFF. Combining the CDR3 with reference TRBV29-1 and TRBJ1-4 gives the whole variable domain SAVISQKPSRDICQRGTSLTIQCQVDSQVTMMFWYRQQPGQSLTLIATANQGSEATYESGFVIDKFPISRPNLTFSTLTVSNMSPEDSSIYLCSVETGWEEKLFFGSGTQLSVL.

The chain is built from TRBV29-1 and TRBJ2-5; 12 bases are shared with TRBD1. Germline V gene sequence: CDR1 SQVTM, CDR2 ANQGSEA. The CDR3 sequence is 16 residues long. The trim removed 6 bases at V and 3 bases at J, leaving 11 bases unmatched. DNA of the CDR3: TGCAGCGTCACCCCCACCGGGACAGGGGGCGAAGAGACCCAGTACTTC. Its translation: CSVTPTGTGGEETQYF.

V usage is TRBV28 and J usage is TRBJ1-2, with TRBD1 matching 9 bases. Germline V gene data show CDR1 as MDHEN and CDR2 as SYDVKM. Trimming cost V 6 bases and J 3 bases; bases outside gene matches: 2. CDR3 length equals 13 residues. The CDR3 is CASSRQGDYGYTF. The CDR3 DNA follows: TGTGCCAGCAGCAGACAGGGGGACTATGGCTACACCTTC.

The CDR3 region is CASSAGGRGQPQHF. Here the CDR3 DNA reads TGTGCCAGCAGTGCGGGGGGGCGCGGTCAGCCCCAGCATTTT. J is TRBJ1-5 and V is TRBV2; weak D call: TRBD1 (6 bases). The V gene lost 4 bases and the J gene lost 6 bases, with 13 bases spanning the gap. This CDR3 has 14 residues. The V gene's germline CDR1 is SNHLY and CDR2 FYNNEI.

The CDR3 here is CASKGADKNIQYF. The CDR3 coding sequence is TGTGCCAGCAAGGGGGCGGACAAAAACATTCAGTACTTC. The rearrangement joins TRBV6-5 to TRBJ2-4, with TRBD1 matching over 7 bases. The ends lost 7 bases at V and 3 bases at J; junction bases unmatched: 3. The CDR3 is 13 residues long. CDR1 is MNHEY, CDR2 SVGAGI, per germline.

The CDR3 DNA sequence: TGTGCCAGCAGCTGGGGACAGGGGGCCTACGAGCAGTACTTC. Its translation: CASSWGQGAYEQYF. J is TRBJ2-7 and V is TRBV11-2; 11 bases align to TRBD1. Trimming removed 4 bases from V and 2 bases from J; junction bases left unmatched: 1. This CDR3 region has 14 residues. In germline, CDR1 is SGHAT, CDR2 FQNNGV.

The genes are TRBV5-6 and TRBJ1-1, with TRBD1 matching 9 bases. Trimming removed 4 bases from V and 5 bases from J; junction bases left unmatched: 9. This CDR3 contains 15 residues. The germline CDR1 and CDR2 sequences are SGHDT and YYEEEE. The CDR3 nucleotides read TGTGCCAGCAGCGAAACAGGGGGCGCGGGGACTGAAGCTTTCTTT. As protein: CASSETGGAGTEAFF. Filled out from reference TRBV5-6 and TRBJ1-1, the complete variable domain reads DAGVTQSPTHLIKTRGQQVTLRCSPKSGHDTVSWYQQALGQGPQFIFQYYEEEERQRGNFPDRFSGHQFPNYSSELNVNALLLGDSALYLCASSETGGAGTEAFFGQGTRLTVV.

The chain carries TRBV30 and TRBJ1-1; 8 bases are a match to TRBD1. Germline CDR1 GTSNPN, CDR2 SVGIG (reference sequence). CDR3 length: 13 amino acids. CDR3 region: CVLLRTGTYEAFF. Written as DNA, the CDR3 is TGTGTTTTATTAAGGACAGGGACGTATGAAGCTTTCTTT.

This rearrangement joins TRBV12-3 or TRBV12-4 to TRBJ1-1; D unresolved. The CDR3 has 11 amino acids. V shed 1 base and J shed 12 bases, with 9 bases lying between them. CDR3 DNA: TGTGCCAGCAGTTTAGAGGGTGAGACTTTCTTT. Encoded protein: CASSLEGETFF.

V gene TRBV5-8 combines with J gene TRBJ2-3, with 15 bases identical to TRBD2. CDR1 SGHTS and CDR2 YDEGEE come from the germline V gene. Trimming removed 4 bases from V and 6 bases from J; junction bases left unmatched: 6. The CDR3 sequence is 16 residues long. The CDR3 DNA follows: TGTGCCAGCAGCCCAGGACTAGCGGGGGGGCGCGATACGCAGTATTTT. Its translation is CASSPGLAGGRDTQYF.

The V gene is TRBV21-1, the J gene TRBJ2-7; the table's D gene call, TRBD1, was not cross checked with the DNA. TRBV21-1 is designated a pseudogene. The CDR3 has 16 residues. The CDR3 region is CASSNPLGQRENEQYF. Written as DNA, the CDR3 is TGTGCCAGCAGCAATCCTCTGGGACAGAGGGAGAACGAGCAGTACTTC.

The rearrangement joins TRBV2 to TRBJ2-1; TRBD2 might be the D (6 bases). The CDR3 sequence is 14 residues long. The V gene lost 4 bases and the J gene lost 4 bases, with 11 bases spanning the gap. The germline CDR1 and CDR2 sequences are SNHLY and FYNNEI. The CDR3: CASSGRGRYNEQFF. CDR3 in DNA: TGTGCCAGCAGTGGGAGGGGCAGGTACAATGAGCAGTTCTTC.